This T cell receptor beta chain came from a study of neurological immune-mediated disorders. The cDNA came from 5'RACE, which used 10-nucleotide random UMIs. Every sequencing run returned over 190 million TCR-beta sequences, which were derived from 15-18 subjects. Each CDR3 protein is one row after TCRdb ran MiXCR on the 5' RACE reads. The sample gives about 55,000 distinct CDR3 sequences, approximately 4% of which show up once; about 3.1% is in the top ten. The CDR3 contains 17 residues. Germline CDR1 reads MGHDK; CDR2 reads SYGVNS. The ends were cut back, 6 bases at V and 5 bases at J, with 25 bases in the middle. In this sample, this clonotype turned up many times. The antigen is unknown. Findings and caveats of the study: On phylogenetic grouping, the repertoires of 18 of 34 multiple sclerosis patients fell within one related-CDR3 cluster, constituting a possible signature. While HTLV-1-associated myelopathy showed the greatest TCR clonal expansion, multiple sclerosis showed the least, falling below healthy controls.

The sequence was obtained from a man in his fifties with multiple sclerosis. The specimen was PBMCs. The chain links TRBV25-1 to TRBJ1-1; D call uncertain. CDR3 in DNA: TGTGCCAGCAGCAAAAATAAGCCTGGGGTCACGGGAACTGAAGCTTTCTTT. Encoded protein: CASSKNKPGVTGTEAFF. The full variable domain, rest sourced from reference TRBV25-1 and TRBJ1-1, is EADIYQTPRYLVIGTGKKITLECSQTMGHDKMYWYQQDPGMELHLIHYSYGVNSTEKGDLSSESTVSRIRTEHFPLTLESARPSHTSQYLCASSKNKPGVTGTEAFFGQGTRLTVV.